One and the same sample provided the 7 T cell receptor beta chains below, sequenced in a study of blood T cell repertoires in COVID-19. Libraries were prepared by immunoSEQ multiplex PCR; TCRdb keeps only in-frame clonotypes and omits some of them. The data hold around 300,000 clones, with 85% to 90% observed a single time. The sequenced sample consisted of peripheral blood. Receptors were obtained from a woman aged 45-65 years with active or convalescent COVID-19.

This clone has just a few counts. The chain has TRBV10-3 and TRBJ1-1; 8 bases fit TRBD1. CDR3 length: 18 amino acids. Per the germline V gene, CDR1 is ENHRY and CDR2 is SYGVKD. Losses at the gene ends were 0 bases for V and 0 bases for J; bases not matched to a gene: 9. DNA of the CDR3: TGTGCCATCAGTGAGTCGTTGTCGAGACAGGGGTTGAACACTGAAGCTTTCTTT. This sequence encodes CAISESLSRQGLNTEAFF.

The chain carries TRBV12-5 and TRBJ1-1, with D perhaps TRBD1 (6 bases). The CDR3 totals 15 residues. The V gene lost 5 bases and the J gene lost 1 base, with 14 bases spanning the gap. Germline V CDR1 and CDR2: LGHNT, FRNRAP. CDR3 sequence: CASGLKQGRNTEAFF. The CDR3 DNA is TGTGCTAGTGGTCTCAAACAGGGTCGGAACACTGAAGCTTTCTTT.

The gene calls are TRBV27 and TRBJ1-2; 7 bases map to TRBD1. Germline CDR1 and CDR2: MNHEY and SMNVEV (reference sequence). The CDR3 totals 14 residues. Losses at the gene ends were 3 bases for V and 6 bases for J; bases not matched to a gene: 7. The CDR3 DNA is TGTGCCAGCAGTTTGAAAGGGGGCCGGGATGGCTACACCTTC. Amino acids: CASSLKGGRDGYTF.

The chain uses TRBV2 and TRBJ2-7; 10 bases match TRBD2. The germline V gene has CDR1 SNHLY and CDR2 FYNNEI. The CDR3 sequence is 15 residues long. With V trimmed by 6 bases and J by 1 base, 6 bases remained unmatched. CDR3 residues: CASRSLAGVSYEQYF. DNA for the CDR3: TGTGCCAGCAGGTCGCTAGCGGGGGTTTCCTACGAGCAGTACTTC. The whole variable domain, filled in from reference TRBV2 and TRBJ2-7, reads EPEVTQTPSHQVTQMGQEVILRCVPISNHLYFYWYRQILGQKVEFLVSFYNNEISEKSEIFDDQFSVERPDGSNFTLKIRSTKLEDSAMYFCASRSLAGVSYEQYFGPGTRLTVT.

The chain carries TRBV30 and TRBJ1-1; 7 positions agree with TRBD1. Trimming cost V 7 bases and J 7 bases; bases outside gene matches: 6. Germline V lookup: CDR1 GTSNPN, CDR2 SVGIG (reference sequence). CDR3 length: 11 amino acids. The CDR3 is CALQGHIEAFF. DNA of the CDR3: TGTGCCTTACAGGGGCACATTGAAGCTTTCTTT.

V usage is TRBV2 and J usage is TRBJ1-5; D unresolved. The CDR3 covers 13 residues. V dropped 8 bases and J dropped 0 bases, with 8 bases sitting between them. Per the germline V gene, CDR1 is SNHLY and CDR2 is FYNNEI. CDR3 in amino acids: CASARDSNQPQHF. CDR3 sequence (DNA): TGTGCCAGCGCCCGGGATAGCAATCAGCCCCAGCATTTT.

As DNA, the CDR3 is TGTGCCAGCAGTTATGGGACAGAAGTGAACTATGGCTACACCTTC. Its protein product is CASSYGTEVNYGYTF. This sequence joins TRBV6-6 and TRBJ1-2; TRBD1 aligns across 7 bases. The CDR3 covers 15 residues. With V trimmed by 3 bases and J by 2 bases, 6 bases remained unmatched. CDR1 is MNHNY, CDR2 SVGAGI, per germline (reference sequence).